A single sample gave rise to the 19 T cell receptor beta chains below, sequenced in a study of vaccination effects on CD4 cells after COVID-19. Only in-frame clones appear in the TCRdb table, and some are missing; sequencing was by immunoSEQ multiplex PCR. The repertoire has around 12,000 clones, roughly 70% of them found once; the top ten carry 24%. Before sequencing, viral peptide pools were used by the ViraFEST assay to expand antigen-specific CD4+ T cells. At the end of roughly ten days of culture, CD4+ T cells were isolated. No antigen has been identified for these receptors. The source was CD4+ T cells from PBMCs cultured with HCoV-229E spike peptides, collected before COVID-19 vaccination. The receptors come from a human donor who received a COVID-19 vaccine.

CDR3 coding DNA: TGTGCCAGCAGCTTTATCGACAGGGCGGGGAATGAGCAGTTCTTC. Translated: CASSFIDRAGNEQFF. V gene TRBV5-6 combines with J gene TRBJ2-1; the D gene is possibly TRBD1 (7 bases). The CDR3 loop spans 15 amino acids. CDR1 and CDR2 (germline): SGHDT, YYEEEE. Trimming stripped 2 bases from V and 7 bases from J, with 16 bases between.

This chain uses TRBV7-2 with TRBJ2-3; D might be TRBD2 (6 bases). The V end lost 2 bases, the J end lost 0 bases, and 12 bases lay between the germline ends. This CDR3 is 16 amino acids long. CDR1 and CDR2 from the germline V gene are SGHTA and FQGNSA. The CDR3 sequence: CASSLLAETSTDTQYF. The DNA for the CDR3 is TGTGCCAGCAGCTTATTAGCGGAAACTAGCACAGATACGCAGTATTTT.

The chain carries TRBV6-1 and TRBJ1-1; D is unclear. V was trimmed by 2 bases and J by 8 bases, leaving 15 bases between them. CDR1 MNHNS and CDR2 SASEGT come from the germline V gene. The length of the CDR3 is 14 residues. The CDR3 region has the DNA TGTGCCAGCAGTGAATATTACGAGGTGAGAGAAGCTTTCTTT. This translates into CASSEYYEVREAFF.

This clone was seen once. The V and J genes are TRBV6-6 and TRBJ1-6, with D perhaps matching TRBD1 (6 bases). The CDR3 runs to 16 residues. The V gene's germline CDR1 is MNHNY and CDR2 SVGAGI (reference sequence). V dropped 6 bases and J dropped 6 bases, with 18 bases sitting between them. The CDR3 sequence: CASSRKRTDLNSPLHF. Written as DNA, the CDR3 is TGTGCCAGCAGCCGGAAGAGGACAGACCTTAATTCACCCCTCCACTTT.

This chain uses TRBV24-1 with TRBJ2-1, with D possibly being TRBD2 (5 bases). V lost 6 bases to trimming and J lost 10 bases, with 9 bases between them. The V gene's germline CDR1 is KGHDR and CDR2 SFDVKD. There are 11 residues in the CDR3. The CDR3 loop is CATSSRGEQFF. CDR3 bases: TGTGCCACCAGTAGCAGAGGGGAGCAGTTCTTC.

The genes are TRBV4-2 and TRBJ2-3; D gene unclear. The germline V and J ends were trimmed by 2 bases and 6 bases, with 15 bases remaining between them. The CDR3 runs 15 residues. Germline CDR1 LGHNA, CDR2 YNFKEQ. CDR3 in DNA: TGTGCCAGCAGCCAACGGTCCCAGGCCCTGGATACGCAGTATTTT. Protein: CASSQRSQALDTQYF.

This sequence joins TRBV29-1 and TRBJ2-6; 9 bases align to TRBD2. The CDR3 totals 14 residues. Germline CDR1 SQVTM, CDR2 ANQGSEA. Unmatched junction bases numbered 1, after V lost 7 bases and J lost 0 bases. Here the CDR3 reads CSAAGGSGANVLTF. DNA for the CDR3: TGCAGCGCAGCGGGGGGCTCTGGGGCCAACGTCCTGACTTTC. Variable domain in full (rest from reference TRBV29-1 and TRBJ2-6): SAVISQKPSRDICQRGTSLTIQCQVDSQVTMMFWYRQQPGQSLTLIATANQGSEATYESGFVIDKFPISRPNLTFSTLTVSNMSPEDSSIYLCSAAGGSGANVLTFGAGSRLTVL.

This chain joins TRBV9 and TRBJ2-5; the D is unclear. Germline values: CDR1 SGDLS, CDR2 YYNGEE. This CDR3 comprises 13 residues. Trimming left V 2 bases short and J 3 bases short, with 8 bases between. This CDR3 is CASSVRPKETQYF. CDR3 coding DNA: TGTGCCAGCAGCGTTCGGCCCAAAGAGACCCAGTACTTC.

This chain joins TRBV5-5 and TRBJ1-5; D is unresolved. Looked up from germline, CDR1 is SGHKS and CDR2 is YYEKEE (reference sequence). The CDR3 is made up of 14 amino acids. The germline V and J ends were trimmed by 1 base and 0 bases, with 5 bases remaining between them. CDR3 coding DNA: TGTGCCAGCAGCTTGTTTAGTAGCAATCAGCCCCAGCATTTT. Translation: CASSLFSSNQPQHF.

This clone is deemed medium-sized. J is TRBJ1-3 and V is TRBV6-5, with D unresolved. Trimming shortened V by 0 bases and J by 0 bases, and 9 bases separated the two germline ends. The CDR3 is made up of 16 amino acids. Per the germline V gene, CDR1 is MNHEY and CDR2 is SVGAGI. CDR3 DNA: TGTGCCAGCAGTTACTCTGCACTGAGCTCTGGAAACACCATATATTTT. Residues: CASSYSALSSGNTIYF.

The chain is built from TRBV12-3 or TRBV12-4 and TRBJ2-1, with no clear D. CDR3 length: 12 amino acids. V lost 4 bases and J 9 bases, leaving 10 bases between the germline ends. The CDR3 reads CASSSFYLEQFF. The DNA of the CDR3 is TGTGCCAGCAGTTCGTTTTATCTTGAGCAGTTCTTC.

The chain carries TRBV4-1 and TRBJ2-7; D possibly uses TRBD1 or TRBD2 (5 bases each). There are 16 residues in the CDR3. Trimming removed 2 bases at V and 5 bases at J, with 19 bases between. Germline V gene lookup returns CDR1 MGHRA and CDR2 YSYEKL. CDR3: CASSQWGGPNPHEQYF. CDR3 in DNA: TGCGCCAGCAGCCAATGGGGCGGGCCGAACCCCCACGAGCAGTACTTC.

The J gene is TRBJ2-3, the V gene TRBV5-4, with no clear D. CDR1 is SGHNT, CDR2 YYREEE, per germline (reference sequence). CDR3 length: 14 residues. Trimming shortened V by 2 bases and J by 0 bases, and 7 bases separated the two germline ends. The CDR3 DNA reads as TGTGCCAGCAGCTTCCCGACTAGCACAGATACGCAGTATTTT. It yields the protein CASSFPTSTDTQYF.

The CDR3 loop is CASSSVYNEQFF. The CDR3 bases are TGTGCCAGCAGCTCTGTCTACAATGAGCAGTTCTTC. The chain employs TRBV5-6 and TRBJ2-1; no clear D gene. Germline values: CDR1 SGHDT, CDR2 YYEEEE. Trimming removed 3 bases at V and 3 bases at J, with 4 bases between. This CDR3 contains 12 residues.

In this sample, this clone turned up once. The CDR3 nucleotides read TGTGCCAGCAGCTTATTGCCAGGGCCTATCTATGGCTACACCTTC. Translating gives CASSLLPGPIYGYTF. The genes are TRBV11-2 and TRBJ1-2, with D possibly being TRBD1 (5 bases). Germline lookup yields CDR1 SGHAT and CDR2 FQNNGV. The length of the CDR3 is 15 residues. Trimming shortened V by 2 bases and J by 4 bases, and 14 bases separated the two germline ends.

This clone was seen just once. The J gene is TRBJ2-3, the V gene TRBV5-1, with 12 bases that match TRBD2. CDR1 is SGHRS and CDR2 is YFSETQ in the germline V gene. The CDR3 consists of 17 residues. The ends lost 4 bases at V and 0 bases at J; junction bases unmatched: 6. The CDR3 coding sequence is TGCGCCAGCAGCCCACCACTAGCGGGGGGAAGCACAGATACGCAGTATTTT. Translating it yields CASSPPLAGGSTDTQYF.

The chain joins TRBV12-3 or TRBV12-4 to TRBJ2-7; D unresolved. This CDR3 spans 12 amino acids. V gave up 2 bases and J gave up 7 bases, with 9 bases separating them. DNA of the CDR3: TGTGCCAGCAGTTTACGGAAGCTGGAGCAGTACTTC. It yields the protein CASSLRKLEQYF.

This clone was recorded a few times. This CDR3 reads CASSLTGSAYEQYF. DNA of the CDR3: TGCGCCAGCAGCTTGACGGGGTCCGCCTACGAGCAGTACTTC. The chain is built from TRBV5-1 and TRBJ2-7; TRBD2 might be the D (5 bases). The CDR3 loop spans 14 amino acids. Looked up from germline, CDR1 is SGHRS and CDR2 is YFSETQ. Trimming pared 1 base from V and 2 bases from J, leaving 10 bases between. Full variable domain (missing parts from reference TRBV5-1 and TRBJ2-7): KAGVTQTPRYLIKTRGQQVTLSCSPISGHRSVSWYQQTPGQGLQFLFEYFSETQRNKGNFPGRFSGRQFSNSRSEMNVSTLELGDSALYLCASSLTGSAYEQYFGPGTRLTVT.

The chain has TRBV11-1 and TRBJ2-7; TRBD2 matches at 7 bases. With V trimmed by 5 bases and J by 0 bases, 1 base remained unmatched. This CDR3 is 13 amino acids long. In germline, CDR1 is SGHAT, CDR2 FQDESV (reference sequence). CDR3 bases: TGTGCCAGCAGCACGGGAGGCTCCTACGAGCAGTACTTC. Encoded protein: CASSTGGSYEQYF.